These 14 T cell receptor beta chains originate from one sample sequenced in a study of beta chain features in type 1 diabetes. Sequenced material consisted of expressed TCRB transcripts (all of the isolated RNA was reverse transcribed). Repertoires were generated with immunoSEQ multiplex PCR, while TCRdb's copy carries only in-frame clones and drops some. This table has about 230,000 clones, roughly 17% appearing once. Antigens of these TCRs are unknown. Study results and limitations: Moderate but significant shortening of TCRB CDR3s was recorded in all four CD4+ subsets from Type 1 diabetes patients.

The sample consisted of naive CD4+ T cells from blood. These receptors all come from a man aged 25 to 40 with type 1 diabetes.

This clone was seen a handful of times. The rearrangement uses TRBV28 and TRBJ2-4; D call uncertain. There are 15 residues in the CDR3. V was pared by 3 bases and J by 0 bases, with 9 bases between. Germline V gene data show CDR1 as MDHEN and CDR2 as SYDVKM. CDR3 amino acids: CASSLMGLAKNIQYF. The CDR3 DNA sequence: TGTGCCAGCAGTTTGATGGGGTTAGCCAAAAACATTCAGTACTTC.

CDR3 DNA sequence: TGTGCCAGCAATCCGTTAGGGGGACAGGGGAACACTGAAGCTTTCTTT. Protein: CASNPLGGQGNTEAFF. V usage is TRBV9 and J usage is TRBJ1-1; TRBD1 matches at 9 bases. V gave up 6 bases and J gave up 1 base; unmatched junction bases: 10. Germline V lookup: CDR1 SGDLS, CDR2 YYNGEE. CDR3 length equals 16 residues.

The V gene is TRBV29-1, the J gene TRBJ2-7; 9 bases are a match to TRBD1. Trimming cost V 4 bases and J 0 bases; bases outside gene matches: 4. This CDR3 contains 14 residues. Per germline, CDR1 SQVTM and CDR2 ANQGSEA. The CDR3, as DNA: TGCAGCGTTGGGGACAGGGAAAACTCCTACGAGCAGTACTTC. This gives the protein CSVGDRENSYEQYF.

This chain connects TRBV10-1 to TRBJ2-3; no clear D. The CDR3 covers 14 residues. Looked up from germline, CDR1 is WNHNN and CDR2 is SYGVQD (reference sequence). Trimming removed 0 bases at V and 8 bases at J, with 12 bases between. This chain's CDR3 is CASSESSFRSTQYF. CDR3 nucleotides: TGCGCCAGCAGTGAGTCCTCCTTCAGGTCTACGCAGTATTTT.

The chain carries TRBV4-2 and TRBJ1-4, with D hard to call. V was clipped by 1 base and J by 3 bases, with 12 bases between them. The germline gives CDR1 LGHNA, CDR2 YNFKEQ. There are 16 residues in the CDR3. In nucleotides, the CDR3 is TGTGCCAGCAGCCAAGCCATTACCGGGGCTAATGAAAAACTGTTTTTT. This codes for CASSQAITGANEKLFF.

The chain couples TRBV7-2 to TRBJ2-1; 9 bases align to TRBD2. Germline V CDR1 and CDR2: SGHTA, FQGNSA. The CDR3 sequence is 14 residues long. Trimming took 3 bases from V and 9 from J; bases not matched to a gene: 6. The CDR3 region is CASSFDSGRFEQFF. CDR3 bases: TGTGCCAGCAGCTTTGATAGCGGGAGATTTGAGCAGTTCTTC. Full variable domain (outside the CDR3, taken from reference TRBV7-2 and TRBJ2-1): GAGVSQSPSNKVTEKGKDVELRCDPISGHTALYWYRQSLGQGLEFLIYFQGNSAPDKSGLPSDRFSAERTGGSVSTLTIQRTQQEDSAVYLCASSFDSGRFEQFFGPGTRLTVL.

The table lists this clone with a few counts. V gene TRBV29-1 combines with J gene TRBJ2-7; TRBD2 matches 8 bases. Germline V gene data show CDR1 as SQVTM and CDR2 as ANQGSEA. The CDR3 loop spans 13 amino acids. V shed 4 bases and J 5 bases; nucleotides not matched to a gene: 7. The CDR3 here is CSVVRLAGHEQYF. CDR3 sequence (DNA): TGCAGCGTTGTTCGGCTAGCGGGCCACGAGCAGTACTTC.

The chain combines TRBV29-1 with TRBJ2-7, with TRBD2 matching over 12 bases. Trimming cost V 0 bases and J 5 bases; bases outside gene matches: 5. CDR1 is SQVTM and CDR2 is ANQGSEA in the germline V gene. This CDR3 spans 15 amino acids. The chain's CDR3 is CSVEDRSSGRDEQYF. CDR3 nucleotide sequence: TGCAGCGTTGAAGATCGGTCTAGCGGGAGGGACGAGCAGTACTTC.

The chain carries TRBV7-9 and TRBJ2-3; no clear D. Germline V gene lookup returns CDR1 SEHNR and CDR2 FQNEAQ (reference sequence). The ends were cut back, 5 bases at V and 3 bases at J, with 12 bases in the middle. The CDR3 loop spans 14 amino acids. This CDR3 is CASSLAIGTDTQYF. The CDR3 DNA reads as TGTGCCAGCAGCCTCGCCATTGGGACAGATACGCAGTATTTT.

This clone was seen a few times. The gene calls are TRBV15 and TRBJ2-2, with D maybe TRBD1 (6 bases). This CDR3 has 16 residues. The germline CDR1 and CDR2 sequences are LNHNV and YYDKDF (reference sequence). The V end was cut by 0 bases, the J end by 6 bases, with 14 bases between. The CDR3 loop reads CATSRDGGRAAGELFF. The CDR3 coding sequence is TGTGCCACCAGCAGAGATGGGGGCCGGGCCGCCGGGGAGCTGTTTTTT.

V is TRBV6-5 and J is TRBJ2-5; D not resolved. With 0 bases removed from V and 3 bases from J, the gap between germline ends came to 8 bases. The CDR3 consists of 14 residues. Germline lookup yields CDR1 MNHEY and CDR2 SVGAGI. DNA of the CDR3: TGTGCCAGCAGTTACTCGAGCTCAAAAGAGACCCAGTACTTC. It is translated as CASSYSSSKETQYF.

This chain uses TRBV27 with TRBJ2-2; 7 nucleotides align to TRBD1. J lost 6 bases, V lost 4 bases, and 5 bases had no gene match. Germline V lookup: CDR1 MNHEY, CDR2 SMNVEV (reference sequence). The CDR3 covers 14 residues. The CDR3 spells CASSSRDSPGELFF. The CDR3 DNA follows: TGTGCCAGCAGTTCTCGGGACAGCCCCGGGGAGCTGTTTTTT.

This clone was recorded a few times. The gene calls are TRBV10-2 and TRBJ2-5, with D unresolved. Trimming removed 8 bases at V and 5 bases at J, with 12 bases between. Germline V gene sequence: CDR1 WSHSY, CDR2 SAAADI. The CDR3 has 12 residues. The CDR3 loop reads CASSRQRETQYF. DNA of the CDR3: TGCGCCAGCTCAAGGCAGCGCGAGACCCAGTACTTC.

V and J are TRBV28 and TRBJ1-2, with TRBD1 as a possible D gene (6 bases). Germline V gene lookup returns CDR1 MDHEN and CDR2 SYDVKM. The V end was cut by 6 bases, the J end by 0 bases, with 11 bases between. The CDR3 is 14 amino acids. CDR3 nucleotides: TGTGCCAGCAGAGAAGGGGGTGCTAACTATGGCTACACCTTC. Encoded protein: CASREGGANYGYTF.